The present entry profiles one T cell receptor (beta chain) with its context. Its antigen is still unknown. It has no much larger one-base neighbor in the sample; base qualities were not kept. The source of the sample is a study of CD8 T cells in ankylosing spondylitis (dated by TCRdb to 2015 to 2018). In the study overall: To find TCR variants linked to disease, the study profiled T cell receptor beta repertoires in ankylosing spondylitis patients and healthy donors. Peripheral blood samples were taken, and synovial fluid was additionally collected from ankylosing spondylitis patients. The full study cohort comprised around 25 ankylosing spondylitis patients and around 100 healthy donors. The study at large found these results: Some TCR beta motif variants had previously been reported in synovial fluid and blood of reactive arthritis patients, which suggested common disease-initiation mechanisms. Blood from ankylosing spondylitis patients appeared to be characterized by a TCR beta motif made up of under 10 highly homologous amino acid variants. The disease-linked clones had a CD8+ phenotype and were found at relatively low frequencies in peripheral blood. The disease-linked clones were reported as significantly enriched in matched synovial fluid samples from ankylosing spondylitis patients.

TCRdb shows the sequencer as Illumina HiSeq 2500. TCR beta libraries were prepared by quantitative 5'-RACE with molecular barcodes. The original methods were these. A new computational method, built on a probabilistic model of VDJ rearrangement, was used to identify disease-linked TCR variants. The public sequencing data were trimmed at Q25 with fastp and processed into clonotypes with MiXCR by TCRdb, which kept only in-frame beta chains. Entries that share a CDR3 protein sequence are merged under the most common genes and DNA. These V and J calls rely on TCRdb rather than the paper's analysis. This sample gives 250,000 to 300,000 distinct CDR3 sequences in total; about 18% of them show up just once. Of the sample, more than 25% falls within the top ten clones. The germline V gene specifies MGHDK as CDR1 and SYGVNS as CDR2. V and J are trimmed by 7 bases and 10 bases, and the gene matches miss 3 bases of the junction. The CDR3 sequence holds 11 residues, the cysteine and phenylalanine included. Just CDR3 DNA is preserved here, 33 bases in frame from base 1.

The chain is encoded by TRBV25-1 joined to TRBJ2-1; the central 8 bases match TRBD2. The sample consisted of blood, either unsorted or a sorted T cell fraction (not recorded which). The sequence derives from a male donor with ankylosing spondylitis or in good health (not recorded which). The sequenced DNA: TGTGCCAGCACAGGACTAGCCGAGCAGTTCTTC. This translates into CASTGLAEQFF.